The present T cell receptor beta chain was sequenced within a study of blood T cell repertoires in COVID-19 (dated by TCRdb to about 2020). As for the study more broadly: Samples from collaborators originated in the United States, Italy and Spain and spanned both the acute and convalescent phases of COVID-19. Nearly every sample came with metadata listing a de-identified subject ID, COVID-19 status, age in years and sex. The prospective study material was composed of cDNA or gDNA derived from T cells, B-cell-depleted T cells, or PBMCs. HLA class I and class II types, where available, came from metadata supplied by the sample provider rather than from assay-based typing. Samples came from the ongoing ImmuneRACE study (first 160 participants) plus 1,254 subjects from 6 global collaborators. Subjects who had been exposed to COVID-19, were actively infected with it, or had recovered from it provided the deeply sampled blood TCRbeta repertoires that made up the dataset. A freely available public database, intended as a resource for researchers studying the immune response to SARS-CoV-2, is where the repertoires were released. Overall results and qualifications from the work: Clinical and demographic metadata were provided uncurated, with the amount varying by source and participant.

One collaborating source in Seattle enrolled patients during active infection and followed them longitudinally through the course of disease. Collaborating institutions collected whole blood in K2EDTA tubes following their own protocols. Collaborator samples were shipped for TCRbeta analysis as frozen whole blood, isolated PBMCs, or DNA extracted from either sample type. Trimming accounts for 5 bases at V and 3 bases at J, while the number of junction bases matched to no gene is 6. The CDR3 runs 17 amino acids, cysteine and phenylalanine included. CDR3 DNA only is kept here, 51 bases in frame from base 1. From the germline V gene, CDR1 is SGHTA and CDR2 is FQGNSA. In the case of this clone: The clone's antigen remains unknown. No base qualities exist here, and no much larger clone lies one base off it.

The immunoSEQ Assay, a bias-controlled multiplex PCR, was used to amplify TCRbeta CDR3 regions from genomic DNA. The authors' analysis ran thus. The number of nucleated cells in each sample was estimated by amplification of reference gene primers within the assay. To quantify the absolute abundance of each unique TCRbeta CDR3 rearrangement, sequence reads were collapsed and filtered. For each sample, productive Simpson clonality was calculated as the square root of Simpson's diversity index across productive rearrangements. TCRdb mirrors the immuneACCESS table, restricted to in-frame sequences. Some clones are absent from its copies; in checked studies, under half trace to an unresolved V gene, and the reason for the others is unknown. That table supplies the V and J calls and clone size; D and trimming were determined from the DNA. Here the sample has 350,000 to 400,000 clones; 89% occur a single time. The biggest ten clones account for 3% of the sample.

The receptor's source is a woman younger than 45 with COVID-19, enrolled during active disease. The sequence links TRBV7-2 to TRBJ2-3, and 15 bases in between align with TRBD2. Sequenced material: peripheral blood. The nucleotides read TGTGCCAGCAGCCCCGGACTAGCGGGAGGGCCAACAGATACGCAGTATTTT. It specifies CASSPGLAGGPTDTQYF.